The 13 T cell receptor beta chains given below trace back to one sample, sequenced in a study of CD8 T cells in Susac syndrome. With random hexamers, reverse transcription was performed on roughly 0.45 to 1 ug of RNA. TCRdb fed the immunoSEQ multiplex PCR reads into MiXCR, producing one record per CDR3 protein. This sample has around 140,000 distinct CDR3 sequences, with around 80% found just once. Sequenced: CD8+ T cells from PBMCs. These TCRs come from a human donor with multiple sclerosis.

The chain has TRBV27 and TRBJ2-3; unclear D gene. The CDR3 is 13 residues long. With 5 bases removed from V and 6 bases from J, the gap between germline ends came to 12 bases. CDR1 is MNHEY, CDR2 SMNVEV, per germline (reference sequence). The CDR3 coding sequence is TGTGCCAGCAGTCCGGTATCAGCCGATACGCAGTATTTT. It encodes CASSPVSADTQYF.

The chain uses TRBV12-3 or TRBV12-4 and TRBJ1-5; D not resolved. CDR3 size: 13 residues. Trimming stripped 8 bases from V and 3 bases from J, with 11 bases between. CDR3 coding DNA: TGTGCCAGCCAAGGGAGGGCCAATCAGCCCCAGCATTTT. Its translation: CASQGRANQPQHF.

This chain connects TRBV27 to TRBJ2-3; 13 bases align to TRBD2. The germline gives CDR1 MNHEY, CDR2 SMNVEV (reference sequence). V lost 6 bases and J lost 4; bases outside the gene matches: 4. The CDR3 loop spans 15 amino acids. CDR3 sequence: CASRLAGGGADTQYF. CDR3 DNA: TGTGCCAGCAGACTAGCGGGAGGGGGCGCAGATACGCAGTATTTT.

The chain links TRBV4-1 to TRBJ2-4, with D perhaps matching TRBD1 or TRBD2 (5 bases each). V gave up 4 bases and J gave up 4 bases, with 8 bases separating them. The CDR3 runs to 13 residues. Germline CDR1 MGHRA, CDR2 YSYEKL. The CDR3 region is CASSLGPKNIQYF. The CDR3 DNA sequence: TGCGCCAGCAGCCTGGGACCGAAAAACATTCAGTACTTC.

J is TRBJ1-4 and V is TRBV4-1, with a possible D match to TRBD1 (6 bases). The CDR3 extends over 16 amino acids. Deletions cut 3 bases from V and 2 bases from J, with 13 bases between. The germline V gene encodes CDR1 MGHRA and CDR2 YSYEKL. The CDR3 DNA follows: TGCGCCAGCAGCCATCCCACAGGGTCCACTAATGAAAAACTGTTTTTT. Amino acid sequence: CASSHPTGSTNEKLFF.

The chain is built from TRBV15 and TRBJ2-2; possibly TRBD1 for D (6 bases). The CDR3 sequence is 17 residues long. The germline CDR1 and CDR2 sequences are LNHNV and YYDKDF (reference sequence). Trimming stripped 0 bases from V and 5 bases from J, with 16 bases between. The CDR3 loop reads CATSRELYREETGELFF. The CDR3, as DNA: TGTGCCACCAGCAGAGAACTTTACAGGGAAGAGACCGGGGAGCTGTTTTTT.

This clonotype was seen only a few times. Here the CDR3 reads CASSSDTMRLYEQYF. CDR3 bases: TGTGCCAGCAGCTCGGACACAATGAGGCTCTACGAGCAGTACTTC. The chain is built from TRBV5-6 and TRBJ2-7; TRBD1 is a possible D gene (5 bases). Germline CDR1 is SGHDT and CDR2 is YYEEEE. Deletions cut 3 bases from V and 3 bases from J, with 16 bases between. The CDR3 has 15 amino acids.

The V and J genes are TRBV4-2 and TRBJ2-7; a possible D gene is TRBD1 (5 bases). Between the trimmed V and J ends, which lost 3 bases and 2 bases, there was a span of 11 bases. Germline assignment: CDR1 LGHNA and CDR2 YNFKEQ. This CDR3 region has 14 residues. CDR3 sequence: CASSHRGQTYEQYF. The CDR3 DNA is TGTGCCAGCAGCCATCGTGGACAAACCTACGAGCAGTACTTC.

The rearrangement joins TRBV27 to TRBJ1-2; D call uncertain. There are 15 residues in the CDR3. The V and J ends lost 2 bases and 4 bases respectively, with 14 bases between them. From germline, CDR1 is MNHEY and CDR2 SMNVEV (reference sequence). CDR3 nucleotides: TGTGCCAGCAGTTTAGGTGCAGACAAAGTCTATGGCTACACCTTC. Translated: CASSLGADKVYGYTF.

This clonotype has more than one count but fewer than ten. V and J are TRBV7-9 and TRBJ2-7; 14 nucleotides align to TRBD2. V trimming: 5 bases; J trimming: 3 bases; junction bases outside the gene matches: 6. The germline CDR1 and CDR2 sequences are SEHNR and FQNEAQ (reference sequence). The CDR3 contains 16 residues. CDR3 region: CASSPGLAGDIYEQYF. CDR3 nucleotide sequence: TGTGCCAGCAGCCCGGGACTAGCGGGGGATATCTACGAGCAGTACTTC.

This chain connects TRBV27 to TRBJ1-6; tentative D call: TRBD1 (6 bases). CDR3 length: 14 amino acids. The V gene lost 2 bases and the J gene lost 7 bases, with 9 bases spanning the gap. The germline V gene encodes CDR1 MNHEY and CDR2 SMNVEV (reference sequence). CDR3 sequence (DNA): TGTGCCAGCAGTTTAGAGGGGGGGAATTCACCCCTCCACTTT. It yields the protein CASSLEGGNSPLHF.

The chain carries TRBV4-1 and TRBJ1-3; D gene ambiguous. V lost 6 bases to trimming and J lost 3 bases, with 12 bases between them. Germline values: CDR1 MGHRA, CDR2 YSYEKL. The CDR3 contains 14 residues. The CDR3 protein is CASSPLTFGNTIYF. DNA for the CDR3: TGCGCCAGCAGTCCGCTGACCTTTGGAAACACCATATATTTT.

The CDR3 region is CASSSAGAGSETQYF. The CDR3, as DNA: TGTGCCAGCAGCTCGGCGGGTGCGGGCTCGGAGACCCAGTACTTC. The chain is built from TRBV7-9 and TRBJ2-5; D perhaps matches TRBD2 (5 bases). V was cut by 4 bases and J by 5 bases, with 17 bases left in between. Germline V lookup: CDR1 SEHNR, CDR2 FQNEAQ (reference sequence). The CDR3 length is 15 residues.